These T cell receptor beta chains were read from a single sample in a study of identical twins. TCRdb reprocessed the 5' RACE reads with MiXCR, giving one entry per CDR3 protein. The data contain about 240,000 distinct CDR3 sequences, roughly a tenth of them seen just once; the ten biggest clones take up 8% to 10%. Input material: memory T cells sorted from blood. Every receptor here comes from a man aged 45 to 65 in good health. The CDR3 runs from the conserved cysteine through the conserved F or W. Each record gives: CDR3 protein, CDR3 DNA, J gene, clone size, D gene, V gene. D genes are given only for firm matches. Clone size is shown for a subset of rows, as once, few, many or a class of expanded clone.

CDR3: CASTPGPGRAGGYTF
DNA: TGCGCCAGCACCCCGGGGCCCGGCAGGGCCGGTGGCTACACCTTC
J: TRBJ1-2
size: few
D: -
V: TRBV5-1

CDR3: CASSRGTQSSGNTIYF
DNA: TGTGCCAGCAGCCGGGGGACACAGAGCTCTGGAAACACCATATATTTT
J: TRBJ1-3
size: -
D: -
V: TRBV14

CDR3: CASSQGGTSGVNEQFF
DNA: TGTGCCAGCAGCCAAGGCGGGACTAGCGGGGTTAATGAGCAGTTCTTC
J: TRBJ2-1
size: many
D: TRBD2
V: TRBV3-1

CDR3: CASSYRAGLTYNEQFF
DNA: TGTGCCAGCTCCTACAGAGCGGGGCTAACCTACAATGAGCAGTTCTTC
J: TRBJ2-1
size: -
D: TRBD2
V: TRBV18

CDR3: CASSQGTANYGYTF
DNA: TGTGCCAGCAGCCAAGGAACAGCCAACTATGGCTACACCTTC
J: TRBJ1-2
size: few
D: -
V: TRBV4-2

CDR3: CASSPPNRGISGNTIYF
DNA: TGTGCCAGCTCACCACCAAACCGTGGAATCTCTGGAAACACCATATATTTT
J: TRBJ1-3
size: many
D: -
V: TRBV18

CDR3: CASSQELAGGLNIQYF
DNA: TGCGCCAGCAGCCAGGAACTAGCGGGGGGCCTAAACATTCAGTACTTC
J: TRBJ2-4
size: many
D: TRBD2
V: TRBV4-1

CDR3: CATSKRTGELFF
DNA: TGTGCCACCAGCAAACGCACCGGGGAGCTGTTTTTT
J: TRBJ2-2
size: many
D: -
V: TRBV15

CDR3: CASRSGQGEQPQHF
DNA: TGCGCCAGCAGATCTGGACAGGGCGAGCAGCCCCAGCATTTT
J: TRBJ1-5
size: many
D: TRBD1
V: TRBV5-1

CDR3: CASSLVDSGNTIYF
DNA: TGTGCCAGCAGTTTAGTCGACAGTGGAAACACCATATATTTT
J: TRBJ1-3
size: many
D: -
V: TRBV12-3/TRBV12-4

CDR3: CASSQDWTGPMELFF
DNA: TGCGCCAGCAGCCAAGACTGGACAGGGCCCATGGAGCTGTTTTTT
J: TRBJ2-2
size: few
D: TRBD1
V: TRBV4-3

CDR3: CASSLPRGDAYEQYF
DNA: TGTGCCAGCAGCTTGCCACGGGGGGATGCCTACGAGCAGTACTTC
J: TRBJ2-7
size: few
D: TRBD2
V: TRBV6-2/TRBV6-3

CDR3: CAGSYTGGTYNEQFF
DNA: TGTGCCGGCAGTTATACAGGGGGAACCTACAATGAGCAGTTCTTC
J: TRBJ2-1
size: -
D: TRBD1
V: TRBV12-3/TRBV12-4

CDR3: CASSGQVANYGYTF
DNA: TGTGCCAGCAGTGGACAGGTCGCTAACTATGGCTACACCTTC
J: TRBJ1-2
size: many
D: TRBD1
V: TRBV9

CDR3: CATLGAPSKGYGYTF
DNA: TGTGCCACCCTGGGAGCTCCTTCGAAAGGGTATGGCTACACCTTC
J: TRBJ1-2
size: many
D: -
V: TRBV6-1

CDR3: CSVIGLAYNEQFF
DNA: TGCAGCGTTATAGGACTAGCTTACAATGAGCAGTTCTTC
J: TRBJ2-1
size: few
D: TRBD2
V: TRBV29-1

CDR3: CASSLSGVRETQYF
DNA: TGTGCCAGCAGTTTATCGGGGGTGCGGGAGACCCAGTACTTC
J: TRBJ2-5
size: many
D: -
V: TRBV27

CDR3: CASSQGFLAGGITYNEQFF
DNA: TGCGCCAGCAGCCAAGGTTTCCTAGCGGGGGGTATAACCTACAATGAGCAGTTCTTC
J: TRBJ2-1
size: few
D: TRBD2
V: TRBV4-3

CDR3: CASSQPGTGTKNIQYF
DNA: TGTGCCAGCAGCCAACCAGGGACAGGGACCAAAAACATTCAGTACTTC
J: TRBJ2-4
size: few
D: TRBD1
V: TRBV4-2

CDR3: CASSTRDANEQFF
DNA: TGTGCCAGTAGTACCAGGGATGCTAATGAGCAGTTCTTC
J: TRBJ2-1
size: few
D: -
V: TRBV19

CDR3: CASTQRVTEAFF
DNA: TGTGCCAGCACCCAACGTGTCACTGAAGCTTTCTTT
J: TRBJ1-1
size: many
D: -
V: TRBV12-3/TRBV12-4

CDR3: CASSLIGTGAQETQYF
DNA: TGTGCCAGCAGTTTAATCGGGACAGGGGCTCAAGAGACCCAGTACTTC
J: TRBJ2-5
size: -
D: TRBD1
V: TRBV27

CDR3: CSASKGGAMNTEAFF
DNA: TGCAGTGCTAGCAAGGGGGGGGCCATGAACACTGAAGCTTTCTTT
J: TRBJ1-1
size: many
D: -
V: TRBV20-1

CDR3: CASSQRTSRETQYF
DNA: TGTGCCAGCAGCCAACGGACGTCGCGGGAGACCCAGTACTTC
J: TRBJ2-5
size: few
D: -
V: TRBV14

CDR3: CSVGGQGGEETQYF
DNA: TGCAGCGTTGGCGGACAGGGGGGGGAAGAGACCCAGTACTTC
J: TRBJ2-5
size: many
D: TRBD1
V: TRBV29-1

CDR3: CASRKDWEGYEQYF
DNA: TGTGCCAGCAGAAAAGACTGGGAGGGCTACGAGCAGTACTTC
J: TRBJ2-7
size: -
D: TRBD2
V: TRBV2

CDR3: CASSLEVDTQYF
DNA: TGTGCCAGCAGCTTAGAAGTAGATACGCAGTATTTT
J: TRBJ2-3
size: many
D: -
V: TRBV5-4

CDR3: CASTNRGRSSGNTIYF
DNA: TGTGCCAGCACGAACAGGGGTCGGAGCTCTGGAAACACCATATATTTT
J: TRBJ1-3
size: few
D: TRBD1
V: TRBV3-1

CDR3: CASSFSGRAEDTQYF
DNA: TGTGCCAGCAGTTTCAGCGGGAGGGCCGAAGATACGCAGTATTTT
J: TRBJ2-3
size: -
D: TRBD2
V: TRBV12-3/TRBV12-4

CDR3: CSAFSESLQYGYTF
DNA: TGCAGTGCGTTTAGCGAGAGCCTTCAGTATGGCTACACCTTC
J: TRBJ1-2
size: few
D: -
V: TRBV20-1

CDR3: CASSQNPGQGGYGYTF
DNA: TGCGCCAGCAGCCAAAACCCGGGACAGGGGGGCTATGGCTACACCTTC
J: TRBJ1-2
size: many
D: TRBD1
V: TRBV4-1

CDR3: CASSRQEHSYEQYF
DNA: TGCGCCAGCAGCCGACAGGAGCACTCCTACGAGCAGTACTTC
J: TRBJ2-7
size: few
D: -
V: TRBV5-1

CDR3: CASSPQRGGFYEQYF
DNA: TGTGCCAGCAGTCCACAGCGGGGGGGATTCTACGAGCAGTACTTC
J: TRBJ2-7
size: many
D: TRBD2
V: TRBV27

CDR3: CASSYSGAGGQDTQYF
DNA: TGTGCCAGCAGTTACTCAGGAGCGGGGGGGCAAGATACGCAGTATTTT
J: TRBJ2-3
size: -
D: TRBD2
V: TRBV6-2/TRBV6-3

CDR3: CSARDPGTSGRAGVYEQYF
DNA: TGCAGTGCTAGAGATCCAGGGACTAGCGGGAGGGCCGGGGTGTACGAGCAGTACTTC
J: TRBJ2-7
size: many
D: TRBD2
V: TRBV20-1

CDR3: CASSLAAASRTSYEQYF
DNA: TGCGCCAGCAGCTTGGCGGCAGCCAGTCGCACATCCTACGAGCAGTACTTC
J: TRBJ2-7
size: -
D: -
V: TRBV5-1

CDR3: CASSHGDTGELFF
DNA: TGCGCCAGCAGCCACGGTGACACCGGGGAGCTGTTTTTT
J: TRBJ2-2
size: few
D: -
V: TRBV5-1

CDR3: CASSSSGYNEQFF
DNA: TGTGCCAGCAGTAGTAGCGGGTACAATGAGCAGTTCTTC
J: TRBJ2-1
size: few
D: TRBD2
V: TRBV6-1

CDR3: CSARGRDYGYTF
DNA: TGCAGTGCTAGAGGCCGGGACTATGGCTACACCTTC
J: TRBJ1-2
size: many
D: -
V: TRBV20-1

CDR3: CSVGQGLYNEQFF
DNA: TGCAGCGTTGGACAGGGTTTATACAATGAGCAGTTCTTC
J: TRBJ2-1
size: many
D: TRBD1
V: TRBV29-1

CDR3: CASSRASLGSSYEQYF
DNA: TGTGCCAGCAGCCGGGCCTCTCTAGGGTCCTCCTACGAGCAGTACTTC
J: TRBJ2-7
size: -
D: -
V: TRBV27

CDR3: CAISADRGGKNIQYF
DNA: TGTGCCATCAGTGCGGACAGGGGTGGCAAAAACATTCAGTACTTC
J: TRBJ2-4
size: many
D: TRBD1
V: TRBV10-3

CDR3: CASTMDRSGTDARYF
DNA: TGTGCCAGCACCATGGACAGGTCTGGCACGGATGCGCGGTATTTT
J: TRBJ2-3
size: -
D: TRBD1
V: TRBV12-3/TRBV12-4

CDR3: CASSPHRGPRISGELFF
DNA: TGTGCCAGCAGCCCACACAGGGGCCCTCGAATCTCGGGGGAGCTGTTTTTT
J: TRBJ2-2
size: few
D: TRBD1
V: TRBV14

CDR3: CASSLIGDRVDNEQFF
DNA: TGCGCCAGCAGCTTGATCGGGGACAGGGTGGACAATGAGCAGTTCTTC
J: TRBJ2-1
size: -
D: TRBD1
V: TRBV5-1

CDR3: CASSGGTDNSPLHF
DNA: TGTGCCAGCAGTGGCGGGACGGATAATTCACCCCTCCACTTT
J: TRBJ1-6
size: -
D: -
V: TRBV6-1

CDR3: CSVEQGGGQYF
DNA: TGCAGCGTTGAACAGGGGGGTGGGCAGTACTTC
J: TRBJ2-7
size: many
D: -
V: TRBV29-1

CDR3: CASSLERSSGLTGELFF
DNA: TGTGCCAGCAGCTTGGAAAGGTCTAGCGGTTTGACCGGGGAGCTGTTTTTT
J: TRBJ2-2
size: -
D: TRBD2
V: TRBV5-4